This T cell receptor beta chain was identified during a study of cytomegalovirus exposure and HLA in healthy donors. Broader study findings: HLA restriction was apparent for most CMV-associated TCR beta chains in a later analysis. Researchers catalogued approximately 160 TCR beta chains as cytomegalovirus-associated.

With respect to this clone: Its target is not known.

V was trimmed by 3 bases and J by 3 bases, leaving 12 bases between them. CDR1 and CDR2 (germline): SGDLS, YYNGEE. This CDR3 has 14 residues. The primer mix had 60 Vbeta and 13 Jbeta primers. The protocol was immunoSEQ multiplex PCR, while the TCRdb copy is restricted to in-frame clones and leaves out a portion. This table has roughly 170,000 clones, roughly four fifths appearing once. The genes are TRBV9 and TRBJ1-1; a weak D match, TRBD1 (5 bases). The sequenced sample was PBMCs. The sequence was collected from a female donor in good health and CMV-seronegative. CDR3 bases: TGTGCCAGCAGCGCAGTGGGGGGTGACACTGAAGCTTTCTTT. Protein product: CASSAVGGDTEAFF. Full variable domain (missing parts from reference TRBV9 and TRBJ1-1): DSGVTQTPKHLITATGQRVTLRCSPRSGDLSVYWYQQSLDQGLQFLIQYYNGEERAKGNILERFSAQQFPDLHSELNLSSLELGDSALYFCASSAVGGDTEAFFGQGTRLTVV.